A few counts support the clone carrying this T cell receptor (beta chain). The sample comes from a study of blood T cell repertoires in COVID-19. Overall study context: The United States, Italy and Spain supplied acute and convalescent COVID-19 samples.

Sequenced by immunoSEQ multiplex PCR; TCRdb stores in-frame clones only, minus some. The sample consists of roughly 7,500 clones, 70% to 85% of them appearing once. This CDR3 is 14 amino acids long. V gave up 5 bases and J gave up 1 base, with 11 bases separating them. From germline, CDR1 is LGHNA and CDR2 YSLEER. Sequencing was performed on peripheral blood. This TCR derives from a human donor in a cohort sampled during active COVID-19. The chain couples TRBV4-3 to TRBJ1-1, with D maybe TRBD1 (6 bases). The CDR3: CASSALQGNTEAFF. The CDR3 region has the DNA TGCGCCAGCAGCGCACTACAGGGGAACACTGAAGCTTTCTTT.